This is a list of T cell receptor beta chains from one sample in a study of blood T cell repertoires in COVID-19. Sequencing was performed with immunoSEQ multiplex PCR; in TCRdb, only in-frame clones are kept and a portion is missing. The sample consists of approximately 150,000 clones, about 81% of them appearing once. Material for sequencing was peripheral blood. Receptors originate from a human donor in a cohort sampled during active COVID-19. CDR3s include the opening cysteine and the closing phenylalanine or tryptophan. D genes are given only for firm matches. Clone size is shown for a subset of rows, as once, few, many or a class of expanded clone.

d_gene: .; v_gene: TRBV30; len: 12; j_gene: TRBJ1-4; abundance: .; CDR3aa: CAWSVGVEKLFF; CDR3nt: TGTGCCTGGAGTGTAGGGGTAGAAAAACTGTTTTTT
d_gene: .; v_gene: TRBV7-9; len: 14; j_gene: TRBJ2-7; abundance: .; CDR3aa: CASGPLADSGEQYF; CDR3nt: TGTGCCAGCGGTCCACTAGCCGACTCGGGGGAGCAGTACTTC
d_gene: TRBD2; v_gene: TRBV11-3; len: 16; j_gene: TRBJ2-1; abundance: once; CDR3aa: CASSPGLAGAYNEQFF; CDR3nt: TGTGCCAGCAGCCCCGGACTAGCGGGAGCGTACAATGAGCAGTTCTTC
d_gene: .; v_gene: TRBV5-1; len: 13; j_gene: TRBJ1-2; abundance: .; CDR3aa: CASTPGRGEGYTF; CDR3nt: TGCGCCAGCACCCCCGGCCGAGGTGAGGGCTACACCTTC
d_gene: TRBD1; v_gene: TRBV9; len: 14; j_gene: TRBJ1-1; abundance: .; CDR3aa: CASSGWTGSTEAFF; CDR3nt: TGTGCCAGCAGCGGTTGGACAGGTAGTACTGAAGCTTTCTTT
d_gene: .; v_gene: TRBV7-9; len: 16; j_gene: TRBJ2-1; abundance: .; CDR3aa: CASSFGGRSSYNEQFF; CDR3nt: TGTGCCAGCAGCTTTGGGGGCCGGAGCTCCTACAATGAGCAGTTCTTC
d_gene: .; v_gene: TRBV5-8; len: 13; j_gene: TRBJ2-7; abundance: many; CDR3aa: CASSLGHSYEQYF; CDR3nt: TGTGCCAGCAGCTTGGGACACTCTTACGAGCAGTACTTC
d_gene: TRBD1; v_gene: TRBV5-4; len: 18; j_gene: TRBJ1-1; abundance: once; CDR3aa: CASSLLSSGGPRDTEAFF; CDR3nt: TGTGCCAGCAGCTTGTTGAGCTCAGGGGGACCCCGTGACACTGAAGCTTTCTTT
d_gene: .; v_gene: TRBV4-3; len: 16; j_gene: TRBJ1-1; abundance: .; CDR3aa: CASSLETRVPNTEAFF; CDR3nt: TGCGCCAGCAGCCTCGAGACCAGGGTGCCGAACACTGAAGCTTTCTTT
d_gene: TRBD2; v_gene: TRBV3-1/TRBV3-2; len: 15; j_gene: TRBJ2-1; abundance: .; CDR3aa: CASSQGTSGTYEQFF; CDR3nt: TGTGCCAGCAGCCAAGGGACTAGCGGGACTTATGAGCAGTTCTTC
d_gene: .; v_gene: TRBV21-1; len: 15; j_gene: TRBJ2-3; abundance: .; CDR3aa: CASSKATGATDTQYF; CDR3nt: TGTGCCAGCAGCAAAGCAACAGGGGCGACAGATACGCAGTATTTT
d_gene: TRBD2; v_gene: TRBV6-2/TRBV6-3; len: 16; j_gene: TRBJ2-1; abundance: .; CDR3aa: CASSSRTSGGVNEQFF; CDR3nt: TGTGCCAGCAGTTCTAGGACTAGCGGGGGGGTCAATGAGCAGTTCTTC
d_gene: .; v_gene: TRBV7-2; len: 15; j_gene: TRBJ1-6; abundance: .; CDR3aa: CATPRGASYNSPLHF; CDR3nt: TGTGCCACCCCCCGGGGGGCCTCCTATAATTCACCCCTCCACTTT
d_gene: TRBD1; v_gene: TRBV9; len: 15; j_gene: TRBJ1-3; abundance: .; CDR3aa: CASSPSGGTGNTIYF; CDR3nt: TGTGCCAGCAGCCCCTCTGGGGGGACAGGGAACACCATATATTTT
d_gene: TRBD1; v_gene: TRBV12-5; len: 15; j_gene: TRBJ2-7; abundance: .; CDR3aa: CASGLVKRGQGGQYF; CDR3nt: TGTGCTAGTGGTTTGGTAAAGAGGGGACAGGGCGGGCAGTACTTC
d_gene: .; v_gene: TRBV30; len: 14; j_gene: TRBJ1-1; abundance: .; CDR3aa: CAWSVMPPGTEAFF; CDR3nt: TGTGCCTGGAGTGTAATGCCTCCGGGGACTGAAGCTTTCTTT
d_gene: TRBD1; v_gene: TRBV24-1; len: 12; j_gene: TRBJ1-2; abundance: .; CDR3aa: CATRGQVDGYTF; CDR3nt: TGTGCCACCAGAGGACAGGTGGATGGCTACACCTTC
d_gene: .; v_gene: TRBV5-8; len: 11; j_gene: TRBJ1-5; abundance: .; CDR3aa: CASSFNGPQHF; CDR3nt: TGTGCCAGCAGCTTCAACGGGCCCCAGCATTTT
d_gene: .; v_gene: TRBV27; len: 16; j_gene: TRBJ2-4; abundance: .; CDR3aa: CASSLSSPRTGNIQYF; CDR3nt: TGTGCCAGCAGTTTATCGTCCCCCCGGACTGGGAACATTCAGTACTTC
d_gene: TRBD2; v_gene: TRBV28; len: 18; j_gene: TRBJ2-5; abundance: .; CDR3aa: CASSLGPSGTSAQETQYF; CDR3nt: TGTGCCAGCAGTTTAGGGCCGTCCGGGACTAGCGCCCAAGAGACCCAGTACTTC
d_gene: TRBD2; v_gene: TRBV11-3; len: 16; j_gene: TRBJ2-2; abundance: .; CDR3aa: CASSLALAGITGELFF; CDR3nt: TGTGCCAGCAGCTTAGCCCTAGCGGGGATAACCGGGGAGCTGTTTTTT
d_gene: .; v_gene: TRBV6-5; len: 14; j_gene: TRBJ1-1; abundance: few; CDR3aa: CASTLRTGNAEAFF; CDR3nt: TGTGCCAGCACCTTAAGGACGGGGAACGCTGAAGCTTTCTTT
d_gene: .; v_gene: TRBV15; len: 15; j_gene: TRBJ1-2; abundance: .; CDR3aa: CATSRQPGFNYGYTF; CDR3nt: TGTGCCACCAGCAGACAACCGGGTTTTAACTATGGCTACACCTTC
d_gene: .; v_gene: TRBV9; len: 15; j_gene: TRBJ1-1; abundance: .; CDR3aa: CASSSLRSKNTEAFF; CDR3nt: TGTGCCAGCAGCTCCCTTCGGTCGAAGAACACTGAAGCTTTCTTT
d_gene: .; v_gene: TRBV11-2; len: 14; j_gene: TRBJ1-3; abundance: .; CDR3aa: CASSSSGPGNTIYF; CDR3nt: TGTGCCAGCAGCTCTTCAGGGCCTGGAAACACCATATATTTT
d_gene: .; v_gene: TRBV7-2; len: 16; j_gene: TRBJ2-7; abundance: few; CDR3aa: CASSSRGLTGAPEQYF; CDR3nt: TGTGCCAGCAGCTCCCGGGGTCTGACGGGAGCTCCCGAGCAGTACTTC
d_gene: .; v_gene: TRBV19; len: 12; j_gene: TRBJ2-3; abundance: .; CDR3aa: CASSPSLDTQYF; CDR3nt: TGTGCCAGTTCCCCTTCCCTGGATACGCAGTATTTT
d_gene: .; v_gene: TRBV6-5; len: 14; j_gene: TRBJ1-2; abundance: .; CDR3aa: CASSYSESRYGYTF; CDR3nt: TGTGCCAGCAGTTACTCAGAGTCTAGGTATGGCTACACCTTC
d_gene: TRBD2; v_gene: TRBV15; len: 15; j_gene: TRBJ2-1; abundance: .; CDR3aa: CATSREQGGLNEQFF; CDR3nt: TGTGCCACCAGCAGAGAGCAGGGAGGGTTGAATGAGCAGTTCTTC
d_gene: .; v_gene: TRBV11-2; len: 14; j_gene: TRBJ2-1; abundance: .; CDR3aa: CASSTGSSYNEQFF; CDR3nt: TGTGCCAGCAGCACAGGGAGCTCCTACAATGAGCAGTTCTTC
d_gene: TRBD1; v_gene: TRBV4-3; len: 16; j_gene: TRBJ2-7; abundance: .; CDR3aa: CASSQSHGTGGREQYF; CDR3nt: TGCGCCAGCAGCCAATCCCACGGGACAGGGGGCCGGGAGCAGTACTTC
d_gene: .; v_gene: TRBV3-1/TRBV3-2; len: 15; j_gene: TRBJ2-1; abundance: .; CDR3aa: CASSPGGRSYNEQFF; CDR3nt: TGTGCCAGCAGCCCCGGGGGACGTTCCTACAATGAGCAGTTCTTC
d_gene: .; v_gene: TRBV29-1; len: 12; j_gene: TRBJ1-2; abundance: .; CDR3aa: CAGPGLLGGYTF; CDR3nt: TGCGCTGGGCCAGGGCTGCTAGGCGGCTACACCTTC
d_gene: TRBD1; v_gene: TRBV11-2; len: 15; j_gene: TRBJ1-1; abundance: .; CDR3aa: CASSPGGTANTEAFF; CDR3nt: TGTGCCAGCAGCCCCGGCGGGACAGCTAACACTGAAGCTTTCTTT
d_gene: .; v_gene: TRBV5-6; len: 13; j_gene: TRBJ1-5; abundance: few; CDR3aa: CASSSSQGQPQHF; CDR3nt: TGTGCCAGCAGCTCTAGTCAGGGTCAGCCCCAGCATTTT
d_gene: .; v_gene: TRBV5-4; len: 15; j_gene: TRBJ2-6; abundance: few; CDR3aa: CASSLRTVGANVLTF; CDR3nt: TGTGCCAGCAGCCTTAGGACAGTTGGGGCCAACGTCCTGACTTTC
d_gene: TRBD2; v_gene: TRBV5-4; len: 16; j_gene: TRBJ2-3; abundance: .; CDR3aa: CASSWTSGGTTDTQYF; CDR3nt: TGTGCCAGCAGCTGGACTAGCGGGGGGACCACAGATACGCAGTATTTT
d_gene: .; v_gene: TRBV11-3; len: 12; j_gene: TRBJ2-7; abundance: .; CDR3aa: CASSSLGHEQYF; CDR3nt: TGTGCCAGCAGCTCCCTGGGGCACGAGCAGTACTTC
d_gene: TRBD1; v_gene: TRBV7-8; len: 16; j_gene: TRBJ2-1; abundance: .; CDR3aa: CASSLFGQGAWNEQFF; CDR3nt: TGTGCCAGCAGCTTATTTGGACAGGGGGCCTGGAATGAGCAGTTCTTC
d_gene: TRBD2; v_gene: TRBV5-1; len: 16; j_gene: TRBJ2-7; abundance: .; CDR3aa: CASSGGGLAALYEQYF; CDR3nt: TGCGCCAGCAGCGGGGGGGGACTAGCGGCCCTCTACGAGCAGTACTTC
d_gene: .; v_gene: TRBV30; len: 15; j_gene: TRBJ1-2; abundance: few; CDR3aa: CALPLSAGAAAGYTF; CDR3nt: TGTGCCCTACCCCTGTCGGCAGGCGCCGCTGCTGGCTACACCTTC
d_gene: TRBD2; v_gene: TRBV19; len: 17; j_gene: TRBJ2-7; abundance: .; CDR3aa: CASSIPRTSGESYEQYF; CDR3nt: TGTGCCAGTAGTATCCCAAGGACTAGCGGGGAGAGCTACGAGCAGTACTTC
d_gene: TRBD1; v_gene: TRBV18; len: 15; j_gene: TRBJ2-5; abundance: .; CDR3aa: CASSPLGQGQETQYF; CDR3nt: TGTGCCAGCTCACCATTGGGACAGGGCCAAGAGACCCAGTACTTC
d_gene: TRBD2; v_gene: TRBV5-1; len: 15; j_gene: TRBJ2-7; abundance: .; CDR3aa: CASKLTSGVPYEQYF; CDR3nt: TGCGCCAGCAAATTAACTAGCGGGGTTCCCTACGAGCAGTACTTC
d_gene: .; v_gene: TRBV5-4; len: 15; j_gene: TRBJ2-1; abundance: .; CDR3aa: CASSWRKSSYNEQFF; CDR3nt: TGTGCCAGCAGCTGGAGAAAAAGCTCCTACAATGAGCAGTTCTTC
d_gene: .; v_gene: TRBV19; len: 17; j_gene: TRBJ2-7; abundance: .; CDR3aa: CASSLRTGGQGIYEQYF; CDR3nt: TGTGCCAGTAGTTTACGGACGGGCGGCCAGGGTATTTACGAGCAGTACTTC